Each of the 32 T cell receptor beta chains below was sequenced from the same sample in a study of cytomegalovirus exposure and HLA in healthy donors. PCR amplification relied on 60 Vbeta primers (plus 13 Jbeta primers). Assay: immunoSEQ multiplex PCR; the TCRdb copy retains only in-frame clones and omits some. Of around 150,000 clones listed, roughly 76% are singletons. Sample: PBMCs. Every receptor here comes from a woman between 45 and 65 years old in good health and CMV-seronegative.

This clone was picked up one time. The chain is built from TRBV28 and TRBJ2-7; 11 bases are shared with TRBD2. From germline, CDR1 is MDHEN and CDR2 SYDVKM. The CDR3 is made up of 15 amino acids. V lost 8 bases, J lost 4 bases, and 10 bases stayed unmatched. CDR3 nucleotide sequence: TGTGCCAGCTCCTTAAGGACTAGCGGGTCTTACGAGCAGTACTTC. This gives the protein CASSLRTSGSYEQYF.

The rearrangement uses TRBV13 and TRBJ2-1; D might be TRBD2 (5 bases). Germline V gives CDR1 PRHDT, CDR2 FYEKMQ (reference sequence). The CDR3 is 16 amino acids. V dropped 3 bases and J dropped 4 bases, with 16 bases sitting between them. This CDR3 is CASSFRGRLIYNEQFF. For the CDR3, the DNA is TGTGCCAGCAGCTTTCGGGGTCGCCTGATTTACAATGAGCAGTTCTTC.

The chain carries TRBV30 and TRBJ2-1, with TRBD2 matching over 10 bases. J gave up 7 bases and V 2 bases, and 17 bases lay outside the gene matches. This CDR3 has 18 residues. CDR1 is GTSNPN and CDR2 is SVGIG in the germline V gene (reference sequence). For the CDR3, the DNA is TGTGCCTGGAGTAGACACCGAACTAGCGGGGTGGGTAAGAATGAGCAGTTCTTC. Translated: CAWSRHRTSGVGKNEQFF.

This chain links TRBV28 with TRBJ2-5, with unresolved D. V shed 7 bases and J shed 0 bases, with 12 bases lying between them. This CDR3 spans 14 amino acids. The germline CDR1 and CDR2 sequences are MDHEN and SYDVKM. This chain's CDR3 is CASIQDWYQETQYF. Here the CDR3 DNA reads TGTGCCAGCATCCAGGATTGGTACCAAGAGACCCAGTACTTC.

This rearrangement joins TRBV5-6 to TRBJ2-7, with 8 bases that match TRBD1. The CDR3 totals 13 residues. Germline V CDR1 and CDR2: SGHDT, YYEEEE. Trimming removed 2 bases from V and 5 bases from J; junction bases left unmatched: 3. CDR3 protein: CASSFDRGHEQYF. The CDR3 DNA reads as TGTGCCAGCAGCTTTGACAGGGGCCACGAGCAGTACTTC.

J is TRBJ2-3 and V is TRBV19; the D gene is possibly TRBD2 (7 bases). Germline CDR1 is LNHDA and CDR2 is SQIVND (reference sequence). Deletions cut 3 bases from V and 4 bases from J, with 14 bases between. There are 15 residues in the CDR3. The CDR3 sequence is CASSMVGGRSDTQYF. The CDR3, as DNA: TGTGCCAGTAGTATGGTCGGGGGGCGATCAGATACGCAGTATTTT.

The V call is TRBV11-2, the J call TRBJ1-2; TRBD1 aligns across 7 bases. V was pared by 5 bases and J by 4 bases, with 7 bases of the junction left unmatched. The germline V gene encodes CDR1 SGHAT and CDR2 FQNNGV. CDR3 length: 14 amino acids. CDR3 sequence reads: CASSPPDRAYGYTF. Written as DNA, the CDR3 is TGTGCCAGCAGCCCACCTGACAGGGCCTATGGCTACACCTTC.

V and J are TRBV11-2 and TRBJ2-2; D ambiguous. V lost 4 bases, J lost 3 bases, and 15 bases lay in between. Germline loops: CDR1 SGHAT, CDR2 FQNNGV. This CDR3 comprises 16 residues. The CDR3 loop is CASSSQSLYDTGELFF. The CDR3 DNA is TGTGCCAGCAGCTCCCAGTCCTTGTATGACACCGGGGAGCTGTTTTTT.

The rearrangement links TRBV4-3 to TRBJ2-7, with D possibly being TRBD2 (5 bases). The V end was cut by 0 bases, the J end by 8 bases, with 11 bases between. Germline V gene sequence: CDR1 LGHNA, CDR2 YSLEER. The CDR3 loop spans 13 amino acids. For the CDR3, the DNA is TGCGCCAGCAGCCAAGATCGGAGCGGAAAGCAGTACTTC. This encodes CASSQDRSGKQYF.

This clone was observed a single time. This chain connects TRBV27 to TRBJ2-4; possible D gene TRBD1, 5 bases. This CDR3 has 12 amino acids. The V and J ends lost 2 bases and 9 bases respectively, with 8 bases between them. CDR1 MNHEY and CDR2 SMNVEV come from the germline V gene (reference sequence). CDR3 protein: CASSLQGGIQYF. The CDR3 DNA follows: TGTGCCAGCAGTTTACAGGGCGGCATTCAGTACTTC.

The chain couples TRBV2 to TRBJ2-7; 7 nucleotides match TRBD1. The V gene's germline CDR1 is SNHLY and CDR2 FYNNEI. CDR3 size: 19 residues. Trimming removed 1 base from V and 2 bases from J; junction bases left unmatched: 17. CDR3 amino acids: CASSEVRVSTGERTYEQYF. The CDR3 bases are TGTGCCAGCAGTGAAGTGCGGGTTTCAACAGGGGAGCGAACCTACGAGCAGTACTTC.

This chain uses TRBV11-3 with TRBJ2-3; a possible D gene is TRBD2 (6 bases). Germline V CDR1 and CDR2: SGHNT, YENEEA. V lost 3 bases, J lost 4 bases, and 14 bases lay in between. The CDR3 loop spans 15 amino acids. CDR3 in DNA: TGTGCCAGCAGCTTGTCTCTGGGGGAGGCAGATACGCAGTATTTT. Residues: CASSLSLGEADTQYF.

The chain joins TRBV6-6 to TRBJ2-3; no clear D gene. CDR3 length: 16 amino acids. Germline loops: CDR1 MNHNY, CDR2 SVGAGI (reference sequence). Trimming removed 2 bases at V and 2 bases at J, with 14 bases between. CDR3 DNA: TGTGCCAGCAGTTACGGCCCGGAGCTAGTCACAGATACGCAGTATTTT. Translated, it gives CASSYGPELVTDTQYF.

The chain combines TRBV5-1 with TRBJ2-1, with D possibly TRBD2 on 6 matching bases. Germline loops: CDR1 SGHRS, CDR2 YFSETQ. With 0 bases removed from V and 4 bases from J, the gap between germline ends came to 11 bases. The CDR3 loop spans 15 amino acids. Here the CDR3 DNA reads TGCGCCAGCAGCTTGGTTGGAGGGACTTACAATGAGCAGTTCTTC. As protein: CASSLVGGTYNEQFF.

The CDR3 DNA is TGTGCCAGCAGCGCTAACCCCGGCAGGGATAATTCACCCCTCCACTTT. Encoded protein: CASSANPGRDNSPLHF. This chain links TRBV5-5 with TRBJ1-6, with D possibly being TRBD1 (5 bases). Germline V gives CDR1 SGHKS, CDR2 YYEKEE (reference sequence). The CDR3 runs to 16 residues. V lost 4 bases, J lost 5 bases, and 16 bases lay in between.

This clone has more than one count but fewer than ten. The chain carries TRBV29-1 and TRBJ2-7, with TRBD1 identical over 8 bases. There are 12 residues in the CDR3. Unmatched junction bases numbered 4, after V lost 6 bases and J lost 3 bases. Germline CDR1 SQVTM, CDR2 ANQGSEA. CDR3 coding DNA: TGCAGCGTCGGACAGGGCGGCTACGAGCAGTACTTC. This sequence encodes CSVGQGGYEQYF.

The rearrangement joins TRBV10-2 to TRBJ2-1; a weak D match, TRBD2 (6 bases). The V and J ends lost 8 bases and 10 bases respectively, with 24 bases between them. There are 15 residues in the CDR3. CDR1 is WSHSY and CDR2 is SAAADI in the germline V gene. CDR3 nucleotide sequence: TGCGCCAGCTCAATCGGGACTTTCCCGGGGCGGGAGCAGTTCTTC. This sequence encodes CASSIGTFPGREQFF.

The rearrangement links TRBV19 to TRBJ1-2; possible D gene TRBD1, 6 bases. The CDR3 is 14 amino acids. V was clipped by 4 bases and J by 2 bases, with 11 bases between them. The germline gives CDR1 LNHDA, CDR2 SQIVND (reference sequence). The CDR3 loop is CASSTRQDNYGYTF. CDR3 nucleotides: TGTGCCAGTAGTACAAGACAGGACAACTATGGCTACACCTTC.

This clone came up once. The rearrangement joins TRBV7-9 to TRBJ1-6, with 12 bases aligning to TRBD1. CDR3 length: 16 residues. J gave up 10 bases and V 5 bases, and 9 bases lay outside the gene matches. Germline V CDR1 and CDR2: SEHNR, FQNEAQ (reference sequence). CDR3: CASSPGTGGSRSPLHF. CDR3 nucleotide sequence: TGTGCCAGCAGCCCCGGGACAGGGGGCTCGAGATCACCCCTCCACTTT.

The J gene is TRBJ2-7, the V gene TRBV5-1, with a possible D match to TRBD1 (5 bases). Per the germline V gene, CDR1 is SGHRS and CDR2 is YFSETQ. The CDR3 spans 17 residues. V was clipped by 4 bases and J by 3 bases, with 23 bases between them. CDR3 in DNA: TGCGCCAGCAGCCCTAACCCGATGGCAGGGCTGAACTACGAGCAGTACTTC. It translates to CASSPNPMAGLNYEQYF.

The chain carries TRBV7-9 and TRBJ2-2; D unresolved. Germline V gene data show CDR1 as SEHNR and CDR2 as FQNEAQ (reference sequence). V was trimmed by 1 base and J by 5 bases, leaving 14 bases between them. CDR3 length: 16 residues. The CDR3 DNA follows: TGTGCCAGCAGCTTAGTTAGCAGTTTACTAACCGGGGAGCTGTTTTTT. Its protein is CASSLVSSLLTGELFF.

The CDR3 region is CASSPTGGIYNEQFF. CDR3 nucleotides: TGTGCCAGCAGCCCGACAGGGGGGATCTACAATGAGCAGTTCTTC. The rearrangement joins TRBV5-6 to TRBJ2-1, with 9 bases that match TRBD1. Germline trimming cut 4 bases from V and 3 bases from J; bases unmatched to any gene: 5. This CDR3 has 15 amino acids. Germline V gene sequence: CDR1 SGHDT, CDR2 YYEEEE.

The chain's CDR3 is CASSSPGGLGKNIQYF. Written as DNA, the CDR3 is TGTGCCAGCAGCTCGCCGGGTGGACTTGGCAAAAACATTCAGTACTTC. The chain uses TRBV13 and TRBJ2-4; perhaps TRBD2 as D (5 bases). There are 16 residues in the CDR3. Trimming shortened V by 4 bases and J by 3 bases, and 16 bases separated the two germline ends. Germline lookup yields CDR1 PRHDT and CDR2 FYEKMQ (reference sequence).

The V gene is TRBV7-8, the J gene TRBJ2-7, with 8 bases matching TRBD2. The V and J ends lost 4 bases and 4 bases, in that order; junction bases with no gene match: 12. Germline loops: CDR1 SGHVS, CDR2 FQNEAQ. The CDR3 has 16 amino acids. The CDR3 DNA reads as TGTGCCAGCAGCTCCGCCTGGGGCGGGAGGAGGTACGAGCAGTACTTC. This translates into CASSSAWGGRRYEQYF.

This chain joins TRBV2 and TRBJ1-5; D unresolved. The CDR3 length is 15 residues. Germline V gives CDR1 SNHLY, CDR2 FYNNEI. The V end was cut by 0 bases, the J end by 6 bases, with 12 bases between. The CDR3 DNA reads TGTGCCAGCAGTGAAGCGAGCGGGAGGGCTCAGCCCCAGCATTTT. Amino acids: CASSEASGRAQPQHF. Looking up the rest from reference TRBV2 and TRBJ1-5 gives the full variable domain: EPEVTQTPSHQVTQMGQEVILRCVPISNHLYFYWYRQILGQKVEFLVSFYNNEISEKSEIFDDQFSVERPDGSNFTLKIRSTKLEDSAMYFCASSEASGRAQPQHFGDGTRLSIL.

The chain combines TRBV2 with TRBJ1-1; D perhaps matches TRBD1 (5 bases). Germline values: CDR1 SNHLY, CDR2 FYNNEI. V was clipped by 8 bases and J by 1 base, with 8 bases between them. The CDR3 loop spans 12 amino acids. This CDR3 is CASGTRNTEAFF. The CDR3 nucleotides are TGTGCCAGCGGGACTCGGAACACTGAAGCTTTCTTT.

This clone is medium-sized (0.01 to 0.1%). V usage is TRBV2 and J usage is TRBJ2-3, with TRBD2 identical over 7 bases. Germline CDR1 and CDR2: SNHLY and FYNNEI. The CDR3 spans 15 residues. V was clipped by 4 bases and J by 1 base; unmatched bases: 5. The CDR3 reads CASSANAGGTDTQYF. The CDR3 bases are TGTGCCAGCAGTGCAAACGCGGGGGGCACAGATACGCAGTATTTT.

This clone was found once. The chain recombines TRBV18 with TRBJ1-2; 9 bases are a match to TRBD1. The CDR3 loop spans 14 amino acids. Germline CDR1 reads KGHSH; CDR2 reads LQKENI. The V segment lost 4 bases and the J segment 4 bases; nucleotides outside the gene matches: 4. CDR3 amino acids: CASSLPGQGYGYTF. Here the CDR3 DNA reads TGTGCCAGCTCACTCCCGGGACAGGGCTATGGCTACACCTTC.

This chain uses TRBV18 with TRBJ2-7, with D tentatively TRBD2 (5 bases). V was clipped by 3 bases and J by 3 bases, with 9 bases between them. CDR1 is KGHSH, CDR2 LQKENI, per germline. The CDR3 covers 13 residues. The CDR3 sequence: CASSPPDFYEQYF. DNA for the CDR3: TGTGCCAGCTCACCCCCGGACTTCTACGAGCAGTACTTC.

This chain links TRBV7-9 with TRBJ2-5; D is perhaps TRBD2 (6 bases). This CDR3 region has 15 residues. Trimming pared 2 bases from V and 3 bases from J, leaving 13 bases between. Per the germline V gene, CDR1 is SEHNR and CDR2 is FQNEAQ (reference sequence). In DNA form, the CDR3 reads TGTGCCAGCAGCTTAACCGGGACTGATAAAGAGACCCAGTACTTC. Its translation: CASSLTGTDKETQYF.

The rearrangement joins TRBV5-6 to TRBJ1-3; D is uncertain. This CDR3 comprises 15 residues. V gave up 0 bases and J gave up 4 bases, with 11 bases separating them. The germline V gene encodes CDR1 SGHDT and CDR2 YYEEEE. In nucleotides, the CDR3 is TGTGCCAGCAGCTTGGATCCGGCGAGGGGAAACACCATATATTTT. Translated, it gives CASSLDPARGNTIYF.

Here the CDR3 DNA reads TGTGCCAGCAGTGCCCACCGCACTAGCACAGATACGCAGTATTTT. Residues: CASSAHRTSTDTQYF. This sequence joins TRBV6-1 and TRBJ2-3; no clear D gene. Deletions cut 4 bases from V and 0 bases from J, with 11 bases between. From germline, CDR1 is MNHNS and CDR2 SASEGT. The CDR3 runs to 15 residues.